The following is a T cell receptor beta chain sequence with its context. What it binds is not known. One end of the junction is discordant with germline, which a read error may explain. The data were taken from a study of human T cells and chemical hapten exposure. Study overall: Minor volume differences among pooled libraries chiefly drove per-sample TCR yield variation. Study-wide results and caveats: Unchanged with DPC sensitization were TCRs above 1 in 1000 frequency. Expanded TCRs produced significantly more large CDR3 similarity clusters than controls did.

Germline loops: CDR1 SGHDN, CDR2 FVKESK. This CDR3 comprises 15 residues. The sample's time point: patch test 1, 2 weeks after DPC sensitization. The sample's treatment: therapeutic diphenylcyclopropenone sensitization with weekly scalp DPC. Sample donors consisted of patients with alopecia, aged 18 to 70 years, who were suitable for DPC. TCRdb reprocessed the RACE reads via MiXCR and lists one record per CDR3 protein. The table lists some 81,000 distinct CDR3 sequences, about 7.5% of them singletons. This receptor was identified in a woman in her twenties or thirties with alopecia areata. Some clones in this sample may be carry-over from other donors' samples. The V and J genes are TRBV14 and TRBJ1-2; D unclear. The sequencing used whole blood, collected in connection with sensitization to the hapten diphenylcyclopropenone (DPC). The CDR3 here is CASSQELLTGYSYTF. CDR3 sequence (DNA): TGTGCCAGCAGCCAAGAACTTTTAACGGGCTATAGCTACACCTTC.